These T cell receptor beta chains were read from a single sample in a study of cytomegalovirus exposure and HLA in healthy donors. Measured with immunoSEQ multiplex PCR; TCRdb has only the in-frame clones, and not every one. This sample has some 110,000 clones, with about 87% found just once. What was sequenced was PBMCs. The source of these receptors is a man between 18 and 29 years old in good health and CMV-seronegative. Both conserved end residues are part of each CDR3. The D gene is left open where the match is weak. Rows give clone size only sometimes, using once, few, many, or a class for an expanded clone.

V	J	size	D	DNA	CDR3
TRBV28	TRBJ2-7	few	TRBD1	TGTGCCAGCGGAGACAGGGTCTACGAGCAGTACTTC	CASGDRVYEQYF
TRBV27	TRBJ1-4	-	-	TGTGCCAGCAGTCCTACTTCAACTAATGAAAAACTGTTTTTT	CASSPTSTNEKLFF
TRBV28	TRBJ2-7	-	-	TGTGCCAGCAGACCCACACGGGACACGAACTACGAGCAGTACTTC	CASRPTRDTNYEQYF
TRBV6-6	TRBJ1-4	-	-	TGTGCCAGCAGTTACTTTTTACAGCTTAATGAAAAACTGTTTTTT	CASSYFLQLNEKLFF
TRBV11-2	TRBJ2-2	once	TRBD2	TGTGCCAGCAGCCTAGGGACTAGCGGAAACACCGGGGAGCTGTTTTTT	CASSLGTSGNTGELFF
TRBV11-3	TRBJ2-3	-	TRBD2	TGTGCCAGCAGCCCGGGACTAGCATCAGATACGCAGTATTTT	CASSPGLASDTQYF
TRBV25-1	TRBJ1-4	-	-	TGTGCCAGCAGGGACAGCCAAAATGAAAAACTGTTTTTT	CASRDSQNEKLFF
TRBV10-3	TRBJ2-2	-	TRBD1	TGTGCCATGACCCAGGGGGCCGACACCGGGGAGCTGTTTTTT	CAMTQGADTGELFF
TRBV5-1	TRBJ2-1	-	-	TGCGCCAGCAGCACAACCGGGGTTACCTACAATGAGCAGTTCTTC	CASSTTGVTYNEQFF
TRBV5-1	TRBJ1-3	-	-	TGCGCCAGCAGCCCGGACAGCTCTGGAAACACCATATATTTT	CASSPDSSGNTIYF
TRBV25-1	TRBJ2-3	-	-	TGTGCCAGCAGCGGGATTAGCACAGATACGCAGTATTTT	CASSGISTDTQYF
TRBV7-2	TRBJ1-1	-	-	TGTGCCAGCAGCTTAGGTGGGGCAAACACTGAAGCTTTCTTT	CASSLGGANTEAFF
TRBV28	TRBJ2-7	-	TRBD1	TGTGCCAGCAGCACGGGGACAGGGTTGAAGGAGCAGTACTTC	CASSTGTGLKEQYF
TRBV11-2	TRBJ1-4	-	TRBD1	TGTGCCAGCAGCCCCGTTTACAGGGGGCACGAAAAACTGTTTTTT	CASSPVYRGHEKLFF
TRBV19	TRBJ1-5	-	TRBD1	TGTGCCAGTAGTATCCTGACAGGGAGGAATAGCAATCAGCCCCAGCATTTT	CASSILTGRNSNQPQHF
TRBV27	TRBJ1-2	once	TRBD1	TGTGCCAGCAGTTTAAGACAGGGGAACATCTATGGCTACACCTTC	CASSLRQGNIYGYTF
TRBV6-6	TRBJ2-7	-	-	TGTGCCAGCAGCACCACCCTCAGAAGCTCCTACGAGCAGTACTTC	CASSTTLRSSYEQYF
TRBV5-1	TRBJ1-1	-	TRBD1	TGCGCCAGCCTTCTTACCCCAGGGGGCACGAACACTGAAGCTTTCTTT	CASLLTPGGTNTEAFF
TRBV28	TRBJ2-7	-	TRBD2	TGTGCCAGCACCTCCTCGGAGACTAGCGAATACTCCTACGAGCAGTACTTC	CASTSSETSEYSYEQYF
TRBV5-1	TRBJ2-3	-	-	TGCGCCAGCAGCCAGACCACAGGGACCACAGATACGCAGTATTTT	CASSQTTGTTDTQYF
TRBV28	TRBJ2-7	-	-	TGTGCCAGCACTTCCCGCTACGAGCAGTACTTC	CASTSRYEQYF
TRBV6-5	TRBJ2-7	-	-	TGTGCCAGCAGTATCCTACGCTCCTACGAGCAGTACTTC	CASSILRSYEQYF
TRBV14	TRBJ2-2	-	TRBD1	TGTGCCAGCAGCCAAGTAGGGACAGAGAACACCGGGGAGCTGTTTTTT	CASSQVGTENTGELFF
TRBV5-6	TRBJ2-1	few	TRBD1	TGTGCCAGCAGCTCGAGGGGACAGGCGAGCTCCTACAATGAGCAGTTCTTC	CASSSRGQASSYNEQFF
TRBV11-2	TRBJ2-7	-	-	TGTGCCAGCAGCTACTTGACCTACGAGCAGTACTTC	CASSYLTYEQYF
TRBV2	TRBJ1-1	-	-	TGTGCCAGCAGAAGCAGGGCGCGCACCACTGAAGCTTTCTTT	CASRSRARTTEAFF
TRBV28	TRBJ2-5	-	-	TGTGCCAGCAGTTTACAGGGGCACCCGGAGACCCAGTACTTC	CASSLQGHPETQYF
TRBV10-3	TRBJ2-5	once	TRBD1	TGTGCCATCAGTGAGCCGGGACAGCTACAAGAGACCCAGTACTTC	CAISEPGQLQETQYF
TRBV7-2	TRBJ2-1	-	-	TGTGCCAGCAGCTCAGGGGCTAGCTCCTACAATGAGCAGTTCTTC	CASSSGASSYNEQFF
TRBV9	TRBJ2-2	-	-	TGTGCCAGCAGCGTGACGCGGGCGGGGAACACCGGGGAGCTGTTTTTT	CASSVTRAGNTGELFF
TRBV10-2	TRBJ2-7	-	-	TGCGCCAGCAGTGCTCCAGGGACATCCCACTACGAGCAGTACTTC	CASSAPGTSHYEQYF
TRBV14	TRBJ1-1	-	-	TGTGCCAGCAGCCCCCGGGGATACTTGAACACTGAAGCTTTCTTT	CASSPRGYLNTEAFF
TRBV19	TRBJ2-5	-	-	TGTGCCAGTAGTACCGTGCAGGGTTCGTTGGAGACCCAGTACTTC	CASSTVQGSLETQYF
TRBV27	TRBJ2-5	-	-	TGTGCCAGCAGTAAGACATCATGGGAGACCCAGTACTTC	CASSKTSWETQYF
TRBV2	TRBJ2-2	-	-	TGTGCCAGCAGCCGGGTGATCACCGGGGAGCTGTTTTTT	CASSRVITGELFF
TRBV5-4	TRBJ1-1	-	-	TGTGCCACCCACTGGGCAGGCAAGAACACTGAAGCTTTCTTT	CATHWAGKNTEAFF
TRBV6-4	TRBJ2-3	-	-	TGTGCCAGCAGTGACGACAGAGACACAGATACGCAGTATTTT	CASSDDRDTDTQYF
TRBV29-1	TRBJ2-7	-	TRBD1	TGCAGCGTTGCCCCAGGGGGCTCTCCATCTCGGGAGCAGTACTTC	CSVAPGGSPSREQYF
TRBV4-1	TRBJ2-7	once	-	TGCGCCAGCAGCCAAGATCTAGGCGGAGCCTACGAGCAGTACTTC	CASSQDLGGAYEQYF
TRBV27	TRBJ2-1	-	TRBD2	TGTGCCAGCAGTTCGGGGGGTAGTGAGCAGTTCTTC	CASSSGGSEQFF
TRBV27	TRBJ1-2	-	-	TGTGCCAGCAGTTTATCGCAGGGAAGTTTGACCTTC	CASSLSQGSLTF
TRBV2	TRBJ1-4	few	-	TGTGCCAGCAGTGATGAAGGGGCTCTGTTTTTT	CASSDEGALFF
TRBV2	TRBJ2-2	-	TRBD2	TGTGCCAGCAGTGCGAATAGCGGGAGGGCTGGTACCGGGGAGCTGTTTTTT	CASSANSGRAGTGELFF
TRBV5-1	TRBJ1-2	-	TRBD1	TGCGCCAGCAGCTTTAGGGCAGGGGGCGACGGCTACACCTTC	CASSFRAGGDGYTF
TRBV27	TRBJ2-3	medium-sized	TRBD1	TGTGCCAGCAGTCCAACAGGGGCCCCAGGTACGCAGTATTTT	CASSPTGAPGTQYF
TRBV19	TRBJ2-7	-	TRBD2	TGTGCCAGTAGTTCGGCTAGCGGGAGCCCCCACGAGCAGTACTTC	CASSSASGSPHEQYF
TRBV29-1	TRBJ2-2	few	TRBD1	TGCAGCGTTGGGACAGGGAACACCGGGGAGCTGTTTTTT	CSVGTGNTGELFF
TRBV28	TRBJ1-2	-	TRBD1	TGTGCCAGCAGAACCGACAGGGGGGGTCTTAAGAACTATGGCTACACCTTC	CASRTDRGGLKNYGYTF